This TCR beta chain was captured in a study of blood T cell repertoires in COVID-19. Study-level background: Sites across the United States, Italy and Spain contributed samples from acute and convalescent COVID-19. Sources were T cells, B-cell-depleted T cells, or PBMCs; the material itself was cDNA or gDNA.

This CDR3 has 16 amino acids. With 8 bases clipped from V and 5 bases from J, the junction kept 10 bases outside the gene matches. CDR1 and CDR2 (germline): SNHLY, FYNNEI. How the authors handled the data: Scientists estimated how many nucleated cells there were by amplifying reference gene primers. Using immunoSEQ multiplex PCR, the repertoire was profiled, and TCRdb retains in-frame clones only, with some absent. Clonal size and the V and J genes are those of that table, whereas D and trimming came from the DNA. In the table there are approximately 71,000 clones, approximately 85% of which are singletons.

The receptor was derived from a human donor in a cohort sampled during active COVID-19. The chain uses TRBV2 and TRBJ2-3; 13 bases fit TRBD2. Sequenced: peripheral blood. The CDR3 DNA reads TGTGCCAGCGCTCGGACTAGCGGGGGTCTGAGAGATACGCAGTATTTT. As protein: CASARTSGGLRDTQYF.